This T cell receptor (beta chain) originates from a study of cytomegalovirus exposure and HLA in healthy donors. As for the study in general: There were more than 350 genotyped donors. Of these, 81% fell in the genetic ancestry cluster associated with self-reported Caucasian donors. Study-level results: The productive fraction for most TCR beta V segments was about 87% or about 30% in an earlier analysis. Serostatus for CMV was the only available immune exposure information.

Details on this clone: The target antigen is unknown.

This CDR3 is built from 12 residues. From germline, CDR1 is SGHTA and CDR2 FQGNSA. Trimming cost V 5 bases and J 5 bases, with 9 bases left between them. Healthy bone marrow donors made up the donors. PCR employed 60 Vbeta and 13 Jbeta primers. Sequenced by immunoSEQ multiplex PCR; TCRdb stores in-frame clones only, minus some. The sample has just over 150,000 clones; roughly 84% are singletons. The receptor comes from a man in his late teens or twenties in good health and CMV-seropositive. Sequencing used PBMCs. The chain employs TRBV7-2 and TRBJ1-1, with D uncertain. DNA for the CDR3: TGTGCCAGCAGCCTAGTTACAACTGAAGCTTTCTTT. It is translated as CASSLVTTEAFF.